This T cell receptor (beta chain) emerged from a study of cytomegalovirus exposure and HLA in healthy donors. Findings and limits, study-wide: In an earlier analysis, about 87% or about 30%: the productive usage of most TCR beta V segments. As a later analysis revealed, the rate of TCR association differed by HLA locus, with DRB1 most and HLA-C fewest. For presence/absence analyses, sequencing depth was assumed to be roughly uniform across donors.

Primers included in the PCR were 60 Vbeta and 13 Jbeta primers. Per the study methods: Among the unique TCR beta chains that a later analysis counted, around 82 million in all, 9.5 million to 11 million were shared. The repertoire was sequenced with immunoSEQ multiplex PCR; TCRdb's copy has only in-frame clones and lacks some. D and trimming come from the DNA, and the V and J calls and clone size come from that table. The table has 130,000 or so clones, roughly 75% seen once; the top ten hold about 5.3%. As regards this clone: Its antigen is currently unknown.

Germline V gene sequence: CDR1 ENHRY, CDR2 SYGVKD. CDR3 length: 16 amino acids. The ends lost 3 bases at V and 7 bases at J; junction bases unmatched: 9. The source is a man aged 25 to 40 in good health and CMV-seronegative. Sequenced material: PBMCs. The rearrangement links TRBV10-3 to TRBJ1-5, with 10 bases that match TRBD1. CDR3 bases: TGTGCCATCAGTGAAAGGGACAGGGGCGCAAACCAGCCCCAGCATTTT. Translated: CAISERDRGANQPQHF.